Included here is one TCR beta chain sequence, with context. What it binds is unknown. The record originates from a study of T cell responses to AZD1222 COVID-19 vaccine. General observations from the study: Unmutated variant regions are reportedly targeted by nearly half of spike-specific TCRs. The donors showed a predominance of white British ancestry and of females, with possible underestimation of clonal diversity. Vaccination with two AZD1222 doses was followed by a rise in Spike-specific TCR breadth and depth.

The assay was immunoSEQ multiplex PCR, and TCRdb's table has in-frame clones only and misses some. The sample records about 170,000 clones, just over 90% being singletons. Germline V gives CDR1 SGHRS, CDR2 YFSETQ. The V segment lost 0 bases and the J segment 1 base; nucleotides outside the gene matches: 0. The CDR3 is 14 residues long. The chain uses TRBV5-1 and TRBJ1-1; 7 nucleotides match TRBD1. The clonotype was recovered from an adult in good health. Here the sequenced sample was peripheral blood, taken on day 0 of AZD1222 vaccination. The CDR3 coding sequence is TGCGCCAGCAGCTTGGACAGGGGGAACACTGAAGCTTTCTTT. It codes for CASSLDRGNTEAFF.